This T cell receptor beta chain is drawn from a study of blood T cell repertoires in COVID-19 (dated by TCRdb to between 2020 and 2021). About the study as a whole: Samples from collaborators originated in the United States, Italy and Spain and spanned both the acute and convalescent phases of COVID-19. A de-identified subject ID, COVID-19 status, age in years and sex were almost always included in the sample metadata. The repertoires were made available in a free public database intended to serve as a resource for research on the immune response to SARS-CoV-2. The samples were drawn from two sources: the first 160 participants of the ongoing ImmuneRACE study, and over 1,000 subjects contributed by 6 global collaborators. Subjects who had been exposed to COVID-19, were actively infected with it, or had recovered from it provided the deeply sampled blood TCRbeta repertoires that made up the dataset. Where available, HLA class I and class II types were obtained from metadata supplied by the sample provider rather than from assay-based typing. The material from the prospective study consisted of cDNA or gDNA derived from T cells, B-cell-depleted T cells, or PBMCs.

What the research found in general, with its limitations: The amount of clinical and demographic metadata varied by source and participant and was provided uncurated.

A distance of 13 bases separates the germline ends of V and J, which lose 5 bases and 6 bases respectively. CDR1 and CDR2 (SNHLY, FYNNEI) derive from the germline V gene. Counted from cysteine to phenylalanine, this CDR3 has 14 amino acids. Only CDR3 DNA is held: 42 bases, read in frame from base 1. Each collaborating institution followed its own protocols to collect whole blood in K2EDTA tubes. For TCRbeta analysis, collaborators shipped samples as frozen whole blood, isolated PBMCs, or DNA extracted from either of those sample types. TCRbeta CDR3 regions were amplified from genomic DNA using the immunoSEQ Assay, a bias-controlled multiplex PCR. The paper's processing steps were these. Within the assay, amplification of reference gene primers was used to estimate how many nucleated cells each sample contained. To quantify the absolute abundance of each unique TCRbeta CDR3 rearrangement, sequence reads were collapsed and filtered. For each sample, productive Simpson clonality was calculated as the square root of Simpson's diversity index across productive rearrangements. Not all clones reach the TCRdb copy of this immuneACCESS table, which keeps in-frame sequences only. Checked studies attribute under half of the gap to unresolved V genes and leave the rest unexplained. V and J calls and clone size follow that table, whereas D and trimming were derived from the DNA. A total of about 400,000 clones appear in this sample, approximately 88% of them only once. More than 0.95% of the sample is taken by the ten largest.

In the case of this clone: Its antigen is unknown. Within one base of it there is no much larger clone, and no base qualities were kept.

The receptor was isolated from a man aged 35 to 55 with acute or convalescent COVID-19. Recombination joined TRBV2 with TRBJ2-2; TRBD2 is perhaps the D gene, given 5 matching bases. Sample: peripheral blood. The CDR3 protein sequence reads: CASSQWENAGELFF. The sequenced DNA: TGTGCCAGCAGTCAGTGGGAGAATGCCGGGGAGCTGTTTTTT.